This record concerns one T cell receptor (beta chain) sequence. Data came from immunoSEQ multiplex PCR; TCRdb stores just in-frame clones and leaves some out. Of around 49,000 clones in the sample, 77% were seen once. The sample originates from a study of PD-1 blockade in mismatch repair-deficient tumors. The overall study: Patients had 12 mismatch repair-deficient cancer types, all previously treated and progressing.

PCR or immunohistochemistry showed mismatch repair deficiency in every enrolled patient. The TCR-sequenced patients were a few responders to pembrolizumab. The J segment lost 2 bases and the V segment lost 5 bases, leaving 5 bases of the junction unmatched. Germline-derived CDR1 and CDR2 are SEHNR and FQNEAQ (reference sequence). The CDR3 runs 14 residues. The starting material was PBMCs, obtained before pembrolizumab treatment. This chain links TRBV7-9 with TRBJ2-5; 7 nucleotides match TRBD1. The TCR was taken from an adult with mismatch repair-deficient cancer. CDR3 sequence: CASSVQGWQETQYF. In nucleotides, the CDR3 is TGTGCCAGCAGCGTACAGGGGTGGCAAGAGACCCAGTACTTC.